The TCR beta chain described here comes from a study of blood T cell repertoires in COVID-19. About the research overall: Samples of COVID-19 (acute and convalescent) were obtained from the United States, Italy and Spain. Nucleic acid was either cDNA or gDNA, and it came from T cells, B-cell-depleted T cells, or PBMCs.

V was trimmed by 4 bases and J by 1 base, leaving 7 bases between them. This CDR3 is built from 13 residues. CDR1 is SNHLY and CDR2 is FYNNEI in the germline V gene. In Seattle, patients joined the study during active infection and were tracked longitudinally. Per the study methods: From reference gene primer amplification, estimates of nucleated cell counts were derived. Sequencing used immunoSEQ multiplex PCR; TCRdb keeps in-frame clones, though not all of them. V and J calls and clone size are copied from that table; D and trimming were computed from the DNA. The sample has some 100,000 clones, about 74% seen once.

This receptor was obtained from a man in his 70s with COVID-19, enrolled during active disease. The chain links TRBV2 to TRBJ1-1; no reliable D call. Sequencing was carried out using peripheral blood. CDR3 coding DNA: TGTGCCAGCAGTGGGGAGGGGAACACTGAAGCTTTCTTT. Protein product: CASSGEGNTEAFF. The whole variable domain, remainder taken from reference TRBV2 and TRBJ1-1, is EPEVTQTPSHQVTQMGQEVILRCVPISNHLYFYWYRQILGQKVEFLVSFYNNEISEKSEIFDDQFSVERPDGSNFTLKIRSTKLEDSAMYFCASSGEGNTEAFFGQGTRLTVV.